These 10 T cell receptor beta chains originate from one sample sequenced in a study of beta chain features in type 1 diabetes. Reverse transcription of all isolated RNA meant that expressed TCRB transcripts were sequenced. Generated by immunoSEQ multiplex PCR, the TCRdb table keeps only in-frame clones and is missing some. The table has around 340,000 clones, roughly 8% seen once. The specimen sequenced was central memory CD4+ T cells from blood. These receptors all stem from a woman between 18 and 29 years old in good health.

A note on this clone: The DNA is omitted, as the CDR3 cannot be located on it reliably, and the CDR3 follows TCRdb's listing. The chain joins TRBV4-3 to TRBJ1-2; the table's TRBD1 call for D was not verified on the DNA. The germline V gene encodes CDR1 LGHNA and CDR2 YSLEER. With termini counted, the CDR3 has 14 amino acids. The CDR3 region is CASSQDVGQGANTF.

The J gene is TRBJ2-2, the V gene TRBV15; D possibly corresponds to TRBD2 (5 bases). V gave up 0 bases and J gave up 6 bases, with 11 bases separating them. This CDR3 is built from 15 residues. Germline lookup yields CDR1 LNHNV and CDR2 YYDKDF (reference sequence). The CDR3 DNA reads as TGTGCCACCAGCAGAGATTACGGAGGTTCCGGGGAGCTGTTTTTT. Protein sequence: CATSRDYGGSGELFF.

CDR3 sequence reads: CASSVGYSPYDEKLFF. In DNA, the CDR3 is TGTGCCAGCAGCGTAGGGTACAGCCCGTATGATGAAAAACTGTTTTTT. The chain recombines TRBV9 with TRBJ1-4, with D unclear. Trimming cost V 0 bases and J 6 bases, with 15 bases left between them. Per the germline V gene, CDR1 is SGDLS and CDR2 is YYNGEE. This CDR3 contains 16 residues.

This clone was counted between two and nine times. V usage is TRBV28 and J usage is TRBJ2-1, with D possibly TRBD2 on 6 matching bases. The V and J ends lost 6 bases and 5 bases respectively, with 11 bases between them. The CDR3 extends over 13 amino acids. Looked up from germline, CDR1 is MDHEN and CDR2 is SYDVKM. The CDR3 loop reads CASRFSGDNEQFF. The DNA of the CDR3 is TGTGCCAGCAGGTTTAGCGGCGACAATGAGCAGTTCTTC.

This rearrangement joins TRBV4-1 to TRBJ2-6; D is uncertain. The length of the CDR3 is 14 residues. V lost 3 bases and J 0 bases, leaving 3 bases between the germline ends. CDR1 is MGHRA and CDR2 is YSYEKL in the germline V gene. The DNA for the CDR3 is TGCGCCAGCAGCCAGAGCTCTGGGGCCAACGTCCTGACTTTC. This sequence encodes CASSQSSGANVLTF.

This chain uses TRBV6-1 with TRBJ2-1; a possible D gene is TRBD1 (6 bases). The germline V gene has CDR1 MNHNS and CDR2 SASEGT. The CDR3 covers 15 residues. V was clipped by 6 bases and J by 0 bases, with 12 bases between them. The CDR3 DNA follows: TGTGCCAGCAGATCAGGGGTAAGCTCCTACAATGAGCAGTTCTTC. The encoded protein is CASRSGVSSYNEQFF.

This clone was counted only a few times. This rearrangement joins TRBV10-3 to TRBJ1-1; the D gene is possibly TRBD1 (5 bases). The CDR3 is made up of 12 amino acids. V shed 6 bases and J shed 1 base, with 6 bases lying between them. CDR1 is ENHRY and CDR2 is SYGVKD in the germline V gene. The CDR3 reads CAIRGQNTEAFF. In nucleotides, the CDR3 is TGTGCCATCAGAGGACAGAACACTGAAGCTTTCTTT.

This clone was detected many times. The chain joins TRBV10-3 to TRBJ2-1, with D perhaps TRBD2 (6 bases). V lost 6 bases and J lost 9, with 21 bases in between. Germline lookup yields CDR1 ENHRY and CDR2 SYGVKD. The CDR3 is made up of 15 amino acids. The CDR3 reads CAIRKVFNGRGEQFF. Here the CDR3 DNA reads TGTGCCATCAGAAAGGTCTTTAACGGGAGAGGTGAGCAGTTCTTC.

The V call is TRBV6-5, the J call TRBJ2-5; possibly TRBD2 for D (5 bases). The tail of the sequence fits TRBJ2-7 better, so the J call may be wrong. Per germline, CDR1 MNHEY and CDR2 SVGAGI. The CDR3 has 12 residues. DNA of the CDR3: TGTGCCAGCAGCCATCGGGGCTACGAGCAGTACTTC. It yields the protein CASSHRGYEQYF.

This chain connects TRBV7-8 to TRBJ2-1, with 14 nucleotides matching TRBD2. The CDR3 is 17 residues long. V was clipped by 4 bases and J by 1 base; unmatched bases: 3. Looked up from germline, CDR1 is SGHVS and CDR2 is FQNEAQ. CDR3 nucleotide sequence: TGTGCCAGCAGCTCATGGACTAGCGGGAGGTCCTACAATGAGCAGTTCTTC. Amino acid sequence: CASSSWTSGRSYNEQFF.